A single sample gave rise to the 31 T cell receptor beta chains below, sequenced in a study of response to subunit inactivated influenza vaccine. TCRdb reprocessed the RT-PCR reads via MiXCR and lists one record per CDR3 protein. The sample contains roughly 650,000 distinct CDR3 sequences, around 15% of which appear only once. The material sequenced was PBMCs from blood, taken around 15 days before vaccination. Every receptor here comes from a man aged 50 or older who received an inactivated influenza vaccine.

The rearrangement uses TRBV12-3 or TRBV12-4 and TRBJ2-1, with D perhaps matching TRBD2 (5 bases). This CDR3 is 14 amino acids long. The germline V and J ends were trimmed by 2 bases and 6 bases, with 11 bases remaining between them. The chain's CDR3 is CASSLWEFSNEQFF. For the CDR3, the DNA is TGTGCCAGCAGTTTATGGGAGTTCAGCAATGAGCAGTTCTTC.

This clonotype was seen a few times. The chain is built from TRBV4-2 and TRBJ2-7; the D is unclear. The CDR3 runs to 15 residues. Germline-derived CDR1 and CDR2 are LGHNA and YNFKEQ. V gave up 3 bases and J gave up 6 bases, with 18 bases separating them. The CDR3 sequence is CASSHPGVAQTEQYF. The DNA for the CDR3 is TGTGCCAGCAGCCACCCCGGCGTCGCGCAGACCGAGCAGTACTTC.

The genes are TRBV20-1 and TRBJ2-7; TRBD2 matches at 11 bases. After removal of 4 bases from V and 6 bases from J, the junction contained 8 bases not matched to a gene. Germline-derived CDR1 and CDR2 are DFQATT and SNEGSKA (reference sequence). CDR3 length: 14 amino acids. CDR3 in amino acids: CSAIGTSGLGEQYF. As DNA, the CDR3 is TGCAGTGCTATAGGGACTAGCGGCCTAGGCGAGCAGTACTTC.

The sample holds many counts of this clonotype. V and J are TRBV12-3 or TRBV12-4 and TRBJ1-1; TRBD1 is a possible D gene (5 bases). The CDR3 extends over 15 amino acids. V dropped 0 bases and J dropped 1 base, with 9 bases sitting between them. CDR3 region: CASSLAQGGNTEAFF. In DNA form, the CDR3 reads TGTGCCAGCAGTTTAGCGCAGGGTGGGAACACTGAAGCTTTCTTT.

The chain couples TRBV7-9 to TRBJ2-2; 9 bases are shared with TRBD1. The V segment lost 6 bases and the J segment 4 bases; nucleotides outside the gene matches: 9. The CDR3 contains 16 residues. From germline, CDR1 is SEHNR and CDR2 FQNEAQ (reference sequence). CDR3 DNA: TGTGCCAGCAGAGTCGCTGGGACAGGGTCCACCGGGGAGCTGTTTTTT. It specifies CASRVAGTGSTGELFF. Combining the CDR3 with reference TRBV7-9 and TRBJ2-2 gives the whole variable domain DTGVSQNPRHKITKRGQNVTFRCDPISEHNRLYWYRQTLGQGPEFLTYFQNEAQLEKSRLLSDRFSAERPKGSFSTLEIQRTEQGDSAMYLCASRVAGTGSTGELFFGEGSRLTVL.

V usage is TRBV21-1 and J usage is TRBJ1-2; the tabulated D call, TRBD1, remains unverified against the DNA. TRBV21-1 constitutes a pseudogene. The CDR3 spans 15 residues. CDR3 protein: CASSRRANANYGYTF. The DNA of the CDR3 is TGTGCCAGCAGTCGGCGGGCGAATGCTAACTATGGCTACACCTTC.

This clonotype came up many times. This sequence joins TRBV28 and TRBJ1-1, with a weak D call TRBD1 (5 bases). V gave up 4 bases and J gave up 3 bases, with 12 bases separating them. The CDR3 has 14 amino acids. Germline V gene lookup returns CDR1 MDHEN and CDR2 SYDVKM. The CDR3: CASSSYRLYTEAFF. CDR3 nucleotides: TGTGCCAGCAGTTCCTACAGGCTCTACACTGAAGCTTTCTTT.

This clonotype has at least ten counts. V gene TRBV25-1 combines with J gene TRBJ2-1; a weak D match, TRBD2 (6 bases). The CDR3 extends over 14 amino acids. Trimming took off 4 bases at V and 2 bases at J, with 9 bases between the two ends. Germline CDR1 is MGHDK and CDR2 is SYGVNS. The CDR3 DNA reads TGTGCCAGCAGTGCGGGACTCACCTACAATGAGCAGTTCTTC. Translation gives CASSAGLTYNEQFF.

Of note for this clonotype: One end of the junction does not line up with germline, which may come from a read error. The CDR3 is CARSLPAGGIDTQYF. CDR3 coding DNA: TGCGCCAGAAGCTTGCCAGCGGGAGGTATAGATACGCAGTATTTT. The chain carries TRBV5-1 and TRBJ2-3; TRBD2 agrees at 9 bases. CDR3 length: 15 residues. Germline CDR1 and CDR2: SGHRS and YFSETQ.

The chain recombines TRBV7-2 with TRBJ2-7; D gene uncertain. CDR3 length equals 14 residues. Germline CDR1 is SGHTA and CDR2 is FQGNSA. Between the trimmed V and J ends, which lost 4 bases and 6 bases, there was a span of 16 bases. CDR3 residues: CASSSEPRWSEQYF. For the CDR3, the DNA is TGTGCCAGCAGCTCCGAGCCTCGATGGAGCGAGCAGTACTTC.

The V gene is TRBV10-3, the J gene TRBJ2-7, with a possible D match to TRBD1 (5 bases). Trimming shortened V by 6 bases and J by 0 bases, and 12 bases separated the two germline ends. Germline V gene sequence: CDR1 ENHRY, CDR2 SYGVKD. This CDR3 region has 14 residues. The CDR3 DNA is TGTGCCATCAGAGACAGTTCTAGCTCCTACGAGCAGTACTTC. Translated, it gives CAIRDSSSSYEQYF.

The chain uses TRBV6-1 and TRBJ1-1, with 7 bases identical to TRBD1. CDR1 and CDR2 (germline): MNHNS, SASEGT. The CDR3 spans 15 residues. Germline trimming cut 5 bases from V and 2 bases from J; bases unmatched to any gene: 8. CDR3 nucleotides: TGTGCCAGCAGTAGAACAGGGGACCAAAACACTGAAGCTTTCTTT. This encodes CASSRTGDQNTEAFF.

V gene TRBV3-1 combines with J gene TRBJ2-2, with D uncertain. V lost 2 bases to trimming and J lost 7 bases, with 11 bases between them. Germline lookup yields CDR1 LGHDT and CDR2 YNNKEL (reference sequence). This CDR3 spans 14 amino acids. The CDR3 coding sequence is TGTGCCAGCAGCCAAAATCAGCCCAGCGGGGAGCTGTTTTTT. It translates to CASSQNQPSGELFF.

This chain's CDR3 is CASRYSMGGNTIYF. CDR3 bases: TGTGCCAGCAGGTATTCCATGGGAGGAAACACCATATATTTT. This chain joins TRBV12-3 or TRBV12-4 and TRBJ1-3; D is unresolved. The CDR3 loop spans 14 amino acids. V was cut by 6 bases and J by 4 bases, with 13 bases left in between.

The J gene is TRBJ2-4, the V gene TRBV20-1, with a tentative D call TRBD2 (5 bases). From germline, CDR1 is DFQATT and CDR2 SNEGSKA (reference sequence). CDR3 length: 17 amino acids. V lost 5 bases, J lost 1 base, and 21 bases lay in between. CDR3 nucleotides: TGCAGTGCTTTTCGGGGTGGATTGTTAGGGGCCAAAAACATTCAGTACTTC. This translates into CSAFRGGLLGAKNIQYF.

This clonotype was found a few times. The V gene is TRBV5-1, the J gene TRBJ1-4; 9 bases map to TRBD1. V dropped 5 bases and J dropped 6; count of bases not matched to a gene: 2. CDR1 and CDR2 (germline): SGHRS, YFSETQ. This CDR3 comprises 13 residues. The CDR3: CASRRTGDEKLFF. The CDR3 DNA reads as TGCGCCAGCAGACGGACAGGGGATGAAAAACTGTTTTTT.

There are a few counts of this clonotype. This chain connects TRBV9 to TRBJ2-3; 7 positions match TRBD1. This CDR3 is built from 16 residues. After removal of 3 bases from V and 3 bases from J, the junction contained 10 bases not matched to a gene. CDR1 is SGDLS, CDR2 YYNGEE, per germline. CDR3 region: CASSAKPQGWTDTQYF. The CDR3 nucleotides read TGTGCCAGCAGCGCAAAGCCACAGGGGTGGACAGATACGCAGTATTTT.

The CDR3 spells CASSLGSLGTPLHF. CDR3 DNA sequence: TGCGCCAGCAGCCTCGGGTCCCTAGGAACACCCCTCCACTTT. This chain connects TRBV5-1 to TRBJ1-6; D unclear. Trimming stripped 4 bases from V and 11 bases from J, with 16 bases between. Per germline, CDR1 SGHRS and CDR2 YFSETQ. This CDR3 has 14 residues.

The chain has TRBV15 and TRBJ2-1, with 13 positions matching TRBD2. The CDR3 covers 17 residues. Germline CDR1 reads LNHNV; CDR2 reads YYDKDF (reference sequence). The V and J ends lost 3 bases and 9 bases, in that order; junction bases with no gene match: 11. CDR3: CATSSRTSGSRRPEQFF. Written as DNA, the CDR3 is TGTGCCACCAGCAGTAGGACTAGCGGGAGCAGGCGTCCTGAGCAGTTCTTC. The whole variable domain, filled in from reference TRBV15 and TRBJ2-1, reads DAMVIQNPRYQVTQFGKPVTLSCSQTLNHNVMYWYQQKSSQAPKLLFHYYDKDFNNEADTPDNFQSRRPNTSFCFLDIRSPGLGDTAMYLCATSSRTSGSRRPEQFFGPGTRLTVL.

This clonotype was found many times. This chain uses TRBV3-1 with TRBJ2-2, with D uncertain. Germline assignment: CDR1 LGHDT and CDR2 YNNKEL (reference sequence). CDR3 size: 16 residues. Trimming removed 0 bases from V and 3 bases from J, with 11 bases in between. The CDR3, as DNA: TGTGCCAGCAGCCAAGAATTAGAACTCTACACCGGGGAGCTGTTTTTT. This translates into CASSQELELYTGELFF.

The chain employs TRBV5-6 and TRBJ2-1, with 11 positions matching TRBD2. The V and J ends lost 3 bases and 4 bases, in that order; junction bases with no gene match: 6. Looked up from germline, CDR1 is SGHDT and CDR2 is YYEEEE. The CDR3 consists of 16 residues. CDR3 bases: TGTGCCAGCAGCTCGATTGGGACTAGCGGATACAATGAGCAGTTCTTC. Protein: CASSSIGTSGYNEQFF.

V is TRBV4-3 and J is TRBJ2-7, with D possibly being TRBD1 (6 bases). The V gene lost 3 bases and the J gene lost 1 base, with 13 bases spanning the gap. CDR1 LGHNA and CDR2 YSLEER come from the germline V gene. The CDR3 covers 15 residues. The CDR3 loop is CASSQEWTASYEQYF. The CDR3 DNA sequence: TGCGCCAGCAGCCAGGAGTGGACAGCATCCTACGAGCAGTACTTC.

The rearrangement links TRBV28 to TRBJ2-7; the D gene is possibly TRBD1 (6 bases). CDR1 MDHEN and CDR2 SYDVKM come from the germline V gene. The ends were cut back, 6 bases at V and 0 bases at J, with 12 bases in the middle. The CDR3 is made up of 14 amino acids. This CDR3 is CASRSHRDSYEQYF. CDR3 DNA sequence: TGTGCCAGCAGATCACACAGGGACTCCTACGAGCAGTACTTC.

The chain is built from TRBV7-2 and TRBJ2-3; 9 bases map to TRBD2. This CDR3 has 13 amino acids. V shed 5 bases and J 11 bases; nucleotides not matched to a gene: 8. CDR1 and CDR2 (germline): SGHTA, FQGNSA. CDR3 sequence reads: CASSTVGTSLQYF. CDR3 nucleotide sequence: TGTGCCAGCAGCACGGTCGGGACTAGCTTGCAGTATTTT.

The chain carries TRBV15 and TRBJ2-2; TRBD2 aligns across 9 bases. V shed 0 bases, J shed 5 bases, and the junction held 10 bases outside the gene matches. CDR1 is LNHNV, CDR2 YYDKDF, per germline (reference sequence). CDR3 size: 18 residues. CDR3 nucleotides: TGTGCCACCAGCAGAGATCCGATTGCGGGAGGGCGAACCGGGGAGCTGTTTTTT. It codes for CATSRDPIAGGRTGELFF.

There are many counts of this clonotype. V gene TRBV20-1 combines with J gene TRBJ2-4; the match to TRBD1 covers 8 bases. CDR3 length equals 12 residues. From germline, CDR1 is DFQATT and CDR2 SNEGSKA (reference sequence). With 4 bases clipped from V and 15 bases from J, the junction kept 11 bases outside the gene matches. DNA for the CDR3: TGCAGTGCTACCCTACAGGGGGGCGCGCGGTACTTC. Protein: CSATLQGGARYF.

This clonotype was seen a few times. This chain joins TRBV4-3 and TRBJ2-7; D unresolved. The germline gives CDR1 LGHNA, CDR2 YSLEER. The CDR3 runs 14 residues. The V end was cut by 1 base, the J end by 3 bases, with 10 bases between. The CDR3, as DNA: TGCGCCAGCAGCCAAGTGTATCCAGACTACGAGCAGTACTTC. It codes for CASSQVYPDYEQYF.

This clonotype was counted only a few times. The rearrangement uses TRBV29-1 and TRBJ1-1; D not certain. V lost 7 bases and J lost 5, with 17 bases in between. Germline V lookup: CDR1 SQVTM, CDR2 ANQGSEA. The CDR3 length is 13 residues. CDR3 nucleotide sequence: TGCAGCGCGCGCAACTCCGGAAGGACTGAAGCTTTCTTT. Its protein is CSARNSGRTEAFF.

This clonotype turned up a few times. The rearrangement links TRBV25-1 to TRBJ2-5; D remains ambiguous. This CDR3 has 15 residues. V was cut by 1 base and J by 5 bases, with 14 bases left in between. The V gene's germline CDR1 is MGHDK and CDR2 SYGVNS. The CDR3 region has the DNA TGTGCCAGCAGTGAATGGGGTGGTTCGACGGAGACCCAGTACTTC. This sequence encodes CASSEWGGSTETQYF.

J is TRBJ2-1 and V is TRBV6-2 or TRBV6-3, with D hard to call. Germline CDR1 MNHEY, CDR2 SVGEGT. V was pared by 4 bases and J by 0 bases, with 10 bases between. This CDR3 is built from 15 residues. The CDR3 loop is CASSSGSSSYNEQFF. The DNA of the CDR3 is TGTGCCAGCAGTTCTGGATCTAGCTCCTACAATGAGCAGTTCTTC.

This clonotype appeared many times. The CDR3 region is CASSQDQGFGKLFF. The CDR3 coding sequence is TGCGCCAGCAGCCAAGATCAGGGTTTCGGAAAACTGTTTTTT. The chain employs TRBV4-3 and TRBJ1-4, with a tentative D call TRBD1 (5 bases). V gave up 0 bases and J gave up 10 bases, with 12 bases separating them. Germline CDR1 reads LGHNA; CDR2 reads YSLEER. CDR3 length equals 14 residues.